This TCR beta chain was observed in a study of OX40 agonist ivuxolimab in advanced cancers. Some clones are missing from TCRdb's copy, which holds only in-frame ones; the method was immunoSEQ multiplex PCR. The repertoire holds 70,000 to 95,000 clones, with 90% as singletons. CDR1 is LNHDA and CDR2 is SQIVND in the germline V gene (reference sequence). V shed 6 bases and J shed 0 bases, with 16 bases lying between them. The CDR3 sequence is 16 residues long. Study-level points and caveats: Dose levels from 0.1 to 3.0 mg/kg saw CD4+ and CD8+ blood T cells expand clonally by week 6.

A word on this clone: Its antigen is undetermined.

The J gene is TRBJ2-3, the V gene TRBV19; no clear D. Specimen: CD4+ or CD8+ T cells sorted from blood, collected in a trial of the OX40 agonist ivuxolimab. This sequence originates from an adult with an advanced solid tumor such as melanoma, head and neck, liver or kidney cancer. The CDR3 loop reads CASSSLERRSTDTQYF. CDR3 DNA: TGTGCCAGTAGCTCTCTGGAAAGAAGGAGCACAGATACGCAGTATTTT. Based on the CDR3 plus reference TRBV19 and TRBJ2-3, the full variable domain is DGGITQSPKYLFRKEGQNVTLSCEQNLNHDAMYWYRQDPGQGLRLIYYSQIVNDFQKGDIAEGYSVSREKKESFPLTVTSAQKNPTAFYLCASSSLERRSTDTQYFGPGTRLTVL.